The 25 T cell receptor beta chains below come from one sample, sequenced in a study of shared clonotypes between healthy human individuals. CD8 cells classed as naive were CD45RO-negative and positively selected for CCR7, excluding terminally differentiated effector memory CD45RA+ cells. Some clones are missing from TCRdb's copy, which holds only in-frame ones; the method was immunoSEQ multiplex PCR. Here the sample spans around 2.1 million clones, about 93% being singletons. The specimen sequenced was naive CD8+ T cells from PBMCs. Receptors originate from a man younger than 35 in good health. Some clones in this sample may be carry-over from other donors' samples.

The chain employs TRBV27 and TRBJ2-7; 8 nucleotides line up with TRBD1. The CDR3 has 16 amino acids. The ends lost 5 bases at V and 5 bases at J; junction bases unmatched: 14. Germline lookup yields CDR1 MNHEY and CDR2 SMNVEV (reference sequence). The CDR3 reads CASSPSTGDQSHEQYF. The CDR3 nucleotides read TGTGCCAGCAGTCCATCGACAGGGGACCAGTCCCACGAGCAGTACTTC.

This clone was detected a few times. The chain joins TRBV10-3 to TRBJ2-1, with a possible D match to TRBD1 (6 bases). This CDR3 has 13 residues. Per the germline V gene, CDR1 is ENHRY and CDR2 is SYGVKD. V lost 6 bases, J lost 6 bases, and 12 bases lay in between. The CDR3 is CAIRGASINEQFF. Here the CDR3 DNA reads TGTGCCATCAGGGGGGCTAGCATCAATGAGCAGTTCTTC.

This chain joins TRBV28 and TRBJ1-4, with a tentative D call TRBD1 (6 bases). The CDR3 is 12 amino acids. Germline V CDR1 and CDR2: MDHEN, SYDVKM. V was clipped by 10 bases and J by 7 bases, with 13 bases between them. The CDR3 bases are TGTGCCACAACCAGGGGCGGTGAAAAACTGTTTTTT. It translates to CATTRGGEKLFF.

Comment on this clone: One junction end does not reproduce the germline sequence, and a read error may be involved. Other DNA sequences in the same sample also yield this CDR3. The rearrangement uses TRBV11-2 and TRBJ1-1; D is undetermined. Germline V lookup: CDR1 SGHAT, CDR2 FQNNGV. This CDR3 has 12 amino acids. The CDR3 DNA is TGTGCCAGTAGCTTATCCAACACTGAAGCTTTCTTT. Its translation: CASSLSNTEAFF.

This CDR3 reads CASSAGPYNEQFF. In nucleotides, the CDR3 is TGTGCCAGCAGCGCGGGACCCTACAATGAGCAGTTCTTC. V is TRBV7-8 and J is TRBJ2-1; maybe TRBD2 (6 bases). There are 13 residues in the CDR3. V gave up 5 bases and J gave up 2 bases, with 7 bases separating them. Germline lookup yields CDR1 SGHVS and CDR2 FQNEAQ.

This clone is a singleton in its sample. This chain joins TRBV14 and TRBJ2-7; TRBD2 matches at 8 bases. Per germline, CDR1 SGHDN and CDR2 FVKESK. CDR3 size: 16 residues. J was trimmed by 4 bases and V by 4 bases; bases with no gene match: 12. The CDR3 is CASSPRGGGRMYEQYF. The CDR3 coding sequence is TGTGCCAGCAGCCCCCGGGGGGGCGGGAGGATGTACGAGCAGTACTTC. Variable domain in full (rest from reference TRBV14 and TRBJ2-7): EAGVTQFPSHSVIEKGQTVTLRCDPISGHDNLYWYRRVMGKEIKFLLHFVKESKQDESGMPNNRFLAERTGGTYSTLKVQPAELEDSGVYFCASSPRGGGRMYEQYFGPGTRLTVT.

The rearrangement links TRBV11-2 to TRBJ2-5, with D possibly TRBD1 on 5 matching bases. Germline-derived CDR1 and CDR2 are SGHAT and FQNNGV. The ends were cut back, 1 base at V and 2 bases at J, with 11 bases in the middle. The CDR3 runs to 15 residues. The CDR3 region is CASSLVQANQETQYF. CDR3 sequence (DNA): TGTGCCAGCAGCTTAGTACAGGCTAATCAAGAGACCCAGTACTTC.

The V gene is TRBV29-1, the J gene TRBJ1-1, with 7 bases aligning to TRBD1. Losses at the gene ends were 4 bases for V and 4 bases for J; bases not matched to a gene: 15. CDR3 size: 16 residues. Germline V CDR1 and CDR2: SQVTM, ANQGSEA. CDR3 sequence (DNA): TGCAGCGTTGTTGGGGCTCCGGGACAGCCGAGCACTGAAGCTTTCTTT. Translating it yields CSVVGAPGQPSTEAFF.

The chain recombines TRBV5-1 with TRBJ1-3; D not certain. Trimming pared 0 bases from V and 8 bases from J, leaving 9 bases between. Germline assignment: CDR1 SGHRS and CDR2 YFSETQ. The CDR3 runs to 13 residues. CDR3: CASSLGGADTIYF. The CDR3 bases are TGCGCCAGCAGCTTGGGGGGAGCAGACACCATATATTTT.

This clone has only one observation. This chain links TRBV4-1 with TRBJ2-1; 7 bases are a match to TRBD1. Germline-derived CDR1 and CDR2 are MGHRA and YSYEKL. Losses at the gene ends were 3 bases for V and 3 bases for J; bases not matched to a gene: 2. This CDR3 has 14 residues. The chain's CDR3 is CASSQTGFYNEQFF. CDR3 nucleotides: TGCGCCAGCAGCCAGACAGGGTTCTACAATGAGCAGTTCTTC.

The CDR3 DNA is TGTGCCATCAGTGATCCAGATACGCAGTATTTT. It encodes CAISDPDTQYF. The chain has TRBV10-3 and TRBJ2-3, with D unresolved. This CDR3 comprises 11 residues. With 3 bases removed from V and 4 bases from J, the gap between germline ends came to 2 bases. Germline-derived CDR1 and CDR2 are ENHRY and SYGVKD.

The CDR3 DNA reads TGCAGCGTCCTTCAAACTGAAGCTTTCTTT. The encoded protein is CSVLQTEAFF. This rearrangement joins TRBV29-1 to TRBJ1-1; D uncertain. The V gene lost 6 bases and the J gene lost 5 bases, with 7 bases spanning the gap. Germline V gene lookup returns CDR1 SQVTM and CDR2 ANQGSEA. The CDR3 has 10 amino acids.

This clone has a single count. The CDR3 DNA follows: TGTGCCAGCAGCCCGCGGACTAGCGGGAACAATGAGCAGTTCTTC. It translates to CASSPRTSGNNEQFF. This chain joins TRBV13 and TRBJ2-1; 12 bases fit TRBD2. Germline values: CDR1 PRHDT, CDR2 FYEKMQ (reference sequence). This CDR3 is built from 15 residues. V lost 5 bases and J lost 5; bases outside the gene matches: 4.

V gene TRBV28 combines with J gene TRBJ2-3; 7 bases are a match to TRBD1. J was trimmed by 7 bases and V by 7 bases; bases with no gene match: 5. Germline V gene sequence: CDR1 MDHEN, CDR2 SYDVKM. The CDR3 contains 12 residues. CDR3 loop: CASTETGNTQYF. The CDR3 region has the DNA TGTGCCAGCACCGAGACAGGGAATACGCAGTATTTT. The whole variable domain, remainder taken from reference TRBV28 and TRBJ2-3, is DVKVTQSSRYLVKRTGEKVFLECVQDMDHENMFWYRQDPGLGLRLIYFSYDVKMKEKGDIPEGYSVSREKKERFSLILESASTNQTSMYLCASTETGNTQYFGPGTRLTVL.

Comments on this clone: At the DNA level, this CDR3 is encoded by other sequences in the same sample as well. This rearrangement joins TRBV9 to TRBJ1-1; D unclear. Germline CDR1 and CDR2: SGDLS and YYNGEE. V was trimmed by 0 bases and J by 2 bases, leaving 5 bases between them. The CDR3 spans 13 residues. CDR3 in amino acids: CASSVGANTEAFF. In DNA, the CDR3 is TGTGCCAGCAGCGTAGGGGCCAACACTGAAGCTTTCTTT.

The gene calls are TRBV7-9 and TRBJ2-4, with D unresolved. The CDR3 is 14 residues long. Germline V gives CDR1 SEHNR, CDR2 FQNEAQ (reference sequence). V lost 0 bases to trimming and J lost 2 bases, with 5 bases between them. CDR3 residues: CASSLALTKNIQYF. CDR3 sequence (DNA): TGTGCCAGCAGCTTAGCCCTTACCAAAAACATTCAGTACTTC.

CDR3 DNA sequence: TGTGCCAGCAGCTTGGTGGGAGAGTTGGATGAGCAGTTCTTC. Residues: CASSLVGELDEQFF. The chain is built from TRBV5-4 and TRBJ2-1, with D possibly being TRBD2 (5 bases). Between the trimmed V and J ends, which lost 0 bases and 8 bases, there was a span of 12 bases. The germline CDR1 and CDR2 sequences are SGHNT and YYREEE (reference sequence). There are 14 residues in the CDR3.

In this sample, this clone turned up a few times. The chain recombines TRBV4-2 with TRBJ1-5; no definite D call. V lost 2 bases and J lost 9, with 11 bases in between. The V gene's germline CDR1 is LGHNA and CDR2 YNFKEQ. The CDR3 contains 13 residues. The CDR3 sequence is CASSQTTAGPQHF. The CDR3 nucleotides are TGTGCCAGCAGCCAAACCACGGCCGGGCCCCAGCATTTT.

This clone was found once. This chain links TRBV7-3 with TRBJ2-5, with D unclear. In germline, CDR1 is SGHTA, CDR2 FQGTGA. This CDR3 region has 15 residues. Trimming pared 2 bases from V and 1 base from J, leaving 11 bases between. Written as DNA, the CDR3 is TGTGCCAGCAGCTTATCGTATGGGTTCCAAGAGACCCAGTACTTC. Translation gives CASSLSYGFQETQYF.

J is TRBJ2-6 and V is TRBV2; D call uncertain. In germline, CDR1 is SNHLY, CDR2 FYNNEI. This CDR3 is 11 amino acids long. CDR3 loop: CVKGGANVLTF. Here the CDR3 DNA reads TGTGTCAAGGGTGGGGCCAACGTCCTGACTTTC.

The chain uses TRBV7-7 and TRBJ2-5; TRBD2 aligns across 8 bases. The CDR3 is made up of 17 amino acids. The germline CDR1 and CDR2 sequences are SSHAT and FNYEAQ (reference sequence). V shed 4 bases and J 3 bases; nucleotides not matched to a gene: 13. The CDR3: CASSSLSGGEGKETQYF. CDR3 bases: TGTGCCAGCAGCTCCCTTTCCGGGGGGGAGGGGAAAGAGACCCAGTACTTC.

V gene TRBV27 combines with J gene TRBJ2-1; TRBD1 might be the D (6 bases). The CDR3 sequence is 15 residues long. Per germline, CDR1 MNHEY and CDR2 SMNVEV (reference sequence). V lost 6 bases to trimming and J lost 4 bases, with 16 bases between them. CDR3 loop: CASRRPGTLYNEQFF. As DNA, the CDR3 is TGTGCCAGCAGAAGACCCGGGACACTATACAATGAGCAGTTCTTC.

The chain employs TRBV7-8 and TRBJ1-5; unclear D gene. The germline gives CDR1 SGHVS, CDR2 FQNEAQ. This CDR3 is 15 amino acids long. Trimming removed 0 bases from V and 1 base from J, with 7 bases in between. The CDR3, as DNA: TGTGCCAGCAGCTTAGCGGCTAAGAGCAATCAGCCCCAGCATTTT. It encodes CASSLAAKSNQPQHF.

As regards this clone: The same CDR3 arises from other DNA sequences in this sample as well. This rearrangement joins TRBV11-2 to TRBJ2-7; D gene uncertain. CDR1 and CDR2 from the germline V gene are SGHAT and FQNNGV. V lost 3 bases and J 5 bases, leaving 8 bases between the germline ends. The CDR3 covers 12 residues. The CDR3 region has the DNA TGTGCCAGCAGCTTTGGTCAGCACGAGCAGTACTTC. This gives the protein CASSFGQHEQYF.

The J gene is TRBJ1-1, the V gene TRBV7-9; tentatively, D is TRBD1 (5 bases). The V end lost 1 base, the J end lost 4 bases, and 16 bases lay between the germline ends. CDR3 length: 16 residues. Per germline, CDR1 SEHNR and CDR2 FQNEAQ (reference sequence). The CDR3 sequence: CASSLGPGAGVTEAFF. The CDR3, as DNA: TGTGCCAGCAGCTTAGGCCCCGGGGCGGGAGTCACTGAAGCTTTCTTT.